One and the same sample provided the 13 T cell receptor beta chains below, sequenced in a study of T cell responses to AZD1222 COVID-19 vaccine. The data were produced by immunoSEQ multiplex PCR, yet TCRdb's version contains in-frame clones alone and is incomplete. The sample contains about 170,000 clones, 87% of which appear only once. The sample here was peripheral blood, taken 28 days after the second AZD1222 dose. The receptors derive from an adult who received the AZD1222 COVID-19 vaccine.

The rearrangement links TRBV11-3 to TRBJ2-3, with 13 bases identical to TRBD2. V shed 4 bases and J 6 bases; nucleotides not matched to a gene: 4. The CDR3 is 15 amino acids. Germline CDR1 reads SGHNT; CDR2 reads YENEEA. DNA for the CDR3: TGTGCCAGCAGCTCCACGGGACTAGCGGGGGATACGCAGTATTTT. This translates into CASSSTGLAGDTQYF.

This CDR3 reads CAWSVGPEQYF. The CDR3 region has the DNA TGTGCCTGGAGTGTCGGCCCCGAGCAGTACTTC. The J gene is TRBJ2-7, the V gene TRBV30, with D uncertain. The germline V gene encodes CDR1 GTSNPN and CDR2 SVGIG (reference sequence). V was pared by 0 bases and J by 6 bases, with 6 bases between. The CDR3 consists of 11 residues.

This clone was counted only a few times. The rearrangement uses TRBV13 and TRBJ1-1, with D maybe TRBD1 (5 bases). CDR1 and CDR2 from the germline V gene are PRHDT and FYEKMQ (reference sequence). The CDR3 runs to 15 residues. V was shortened by 3 bases and J by 5 bases, with 16 bases between the two germline ends. CDR3 bases: TGTGCCAGCAGCTTCGGGGGGTTGGGGACGACTGAAGCTTTCTTT. Protein product: CASSFGGLGTTEAFF.

The chain combines TRBV6-2 or TRBV6-3 with TRBJ2-3, with TRBD1 identical over 9 bases. Germline CDR1 MNHEY, CDR2 SVGEGT. J lost 5 bases, V lost 2 bases, and 5 bases had no gene match. The CDR3 totals 15 residues. CDR3 nucleotides: TGTGCCAGCAGTTACGGGACAGGGTCAATAGATACGCAGTATTTT. Protein product: CASSYGTGSIDTQYF.

The chain couples TRBV5-1 to TRBJ2-2; weak D call: TRBD2 (5 bases). V lost 4 bases and J lost 0, with 7 bases in between. Germline V gene data show CDR1 as SGHRS and CDR2 as YFSETQ. This CDR3 comprises 14 residues. The DNA of the CDR3 is TGCGCCAGCAGCCCGGGGACGAACACCGGGGAGCTGTTTTTT. Translation gives CASSPGTNTGELFF.

This clone appeared a single time. The chain is built from TRBV2 and TRBJ1-2, with D tentatively TRBD1 (5 bases). V gave up 5 bases and J gave up 2 bases, with 15 bases separating them. Germline values: CDR1 SNHLY, CDR2 FYNNEI. This CDR3 is 15 amino acids long. CDR3 sequence: CASSSFQGGNYGYTF. In DNA form, the CDR3 reads TGTGCCAGCAGTTCATTCCAGGGAGGGAACTATGGCTACACCTTC.

This clone was recorded only once. The chain has TRBV12-5 and TRBJ2-3, with D unclear. The V and J ends lost 5 bases and 0 bases respectively, with 6 bases between them. This CDR3 comprises 13 residues. Germline loops: CDR1 LGHNT, CDR2 FRNRAP. CDR3 sequence (DNA): TGTGCTAGTGGTCCCCTGAGCACAGATACGCAGTATTTT. It specifies CASGPLSTDTQYF.

The J gene is TRBJ1-1, the V gene TRBV5-1; tentatively, D is TRBD1 (5 bases). Germline V gene sequence: CDR1 SGHRS, CDR2 YFSETQ. The V end was cut by 4 bases, the J end by 6 bases, with 16 bases between. The CDR3 loop spans 14 amino acids. The CDR3 reads CASSLTGDWPEAFF. The CDR3 DNA is TGCGCCAGCAGCCTTACCGGGGACTGGCCTGAAGCTTTCTTT.

The chain employs TRBV19 and TRBJ1-2; D perhaps matches TRBD1 (6 bases). Germline-derived CDR1 and CDR2 are LNHDA and SQIVND (reference sequence). The CDR3 has 17 residues. The V gene lost 5 bases and the J gene lost 0 bases, with 19 bases spanning the gap. In DNA, the CDR3 is TGTGCCAGTAGTCGGGGGTGGGACACTCAAGCTAACTATGGCTACACCTTC. Its protein product is CASSRGWDTQANYGYTF.

The J gene is TRBJ2-5, the V gene TRBV12-5; D may be TRBD1 (6 bases). CDR1 LGHNT and CDR2 FRNRAP come from the germline V gene. This CDR3 has 17 amino acids. V gave up 2 bases and J gave up 8 bases, with 24 bases separating them. CDR3 loop: CASGLSLPGAPGGTQYF. CDR3 nucleotides: TGTGCTAGTGGTTTGTCCCTACCAGGGGCCCCTGGTGGAACCCAGTACTTC.

This chain joins TRBV24-1 and TRBJ1-2; D unresolved. The CDR3 has 16 amino acids. Germline V gene lookup returns CDR1 KGHDR and CDR2 SFDVKD. V was cut by 9 bases and J by 5 bases, with 24 bases left in between. This CDR3 is CATHGVSHNSFYGYTF. For the CDR3, the DNA is TGTGCCACCCATGGGGTATCCCATAATTCTTTTTATGGCTACACCTTC.

The genes are TRBV10-2 and TRBJ1-1; D not resolved. The CDR3 contains 14 residues. The V end lost 5 bases, the J end lost 1 base, and 11 bases lay between the germline ends. From germline, CDR1 is WSHSY and CDR2 SAAADI. CDR3 amino acids: CASSWVRQNTEAFF. The CDR3 DNA reads TGCGCCAGCAGTTGGGTCAGGCAGAACACTGAAGCTTTCTTT.

The chain joins TRBV7-8 to TRBJ1-1; D possibly corresponds to TRBD1 (5 bases). CDR3 length: 14 amino acids. From germline, CDR1 is SGHVS and CDR2 FQNEAQ. V gave up 8 bases and J gave up 5 bases, with 18 bases separating them. The CDR3 region has the DNA TGTGCCAGCCAGACGAGGGGCCGAGGAACTGAAGCTTTCTTT. Protein sequence: CASQTRGRGTEAFF.